These 11 T cell receptor beta chains came from one sample sequenced in a study of blood T cell repertoires in COVID-19. The assay was immunoSEQ multiplex PCR, and TCRdb's table has in-frame clones only and misses some. The sample shows under 250,000 clones, roughly 83% of them seen only once. Sequenced input: peripheral blood. Source of these receptors: a man older than 75 with acute or convalescent COVID-19.

The chain links TRBV5-1 to TRBJ2-7; no clear D. Trimming left V 4 bases short and J 5 bases short, with 16 bases between. This CDR3 contains 14 residues. Germline V gene lookup returns CDR1 SGHRS and CDR2 YFSETQ. CDR3 loop: CASSRGIPIHEQYF. The CDR3 nucleotides read TGCGCCAGCAGCCGCGGCATTCCTATCCACGAGCAGTACTTC.

The chain recombines TRBV28 with TRBJ1-4; unclear D gene. This CDR3 comprises 14 residues. V was cut by 3 bases and J by 0 bases, with 5 bases left in between. Germline values: CDR1 MDHEN, CDR2 SYDVKM. CDR3: CASSFRATNEKLFF. CDR3 coding DNA: TGTGCCAGCAGTTTCCGCGCAACTAATGAAAAACTGTTTTTT.

The chain couples TRBV18 to TRBJ1-2; D is ambiguous. V lost 3 bases to trimming and J lost 8 bases, with 13 bases between them. The CDR3 runs 13 residues. Germline CDR1 reads KGHSH; CDR2 reads LQKENI. For the CDR3, the DNA is TGTGCCAGCTCACCCGAGCCGCTCAAGGGCTACACCTTC. Translating it yields CASSPEPLKGYTF.

The chain links TRBV6-5 to TRBJ1-5; D gene uncertain. Per the germline V gene, CDR1 is MNHEY and CDR2 is SVGAGI. The V gene lost 6 bases and the J gene lost 2 bases, with 14 bases spanning the gap. The CDR3 sequence is 15 residues long. CDR3 sequence (DNA): TGTGCCAGCAGAGGCCGTGGGAGAGGCAATCAGCCCCAGCATTTT. Amino acid sequence: CASRGRGRGNQPQHF.

The chain employs TRBV2 and TRBJ1-1, with TRBD1 identical over 7 bases. The V segment lost 1 base and the J segment 4 bases; nucleotides outside the gene matches: 9. The CDR3 has 16 residues. Germline-derived CDR1 and CDR2 are SNHLY and FYNNEI. The CDR3 here is CASSEEGDRVGTEAFF. CDR3 nucleotide sequence: TGTGCCAGCAGTGAAGAGGGCGACAGGGTCGGCACTGAAGCTTTCTTT. Together with reference TRBV2 and TRBJ1-1, the CDR3 gives the full variable domain: EPEVTQTPSHQVTQMGQEVILRCVPISNHLYFYWYRQILGQKVEFLVSFYNNEISEKSEIFDDQFSVERPDGSNFTLKIRSTKLEDSAMYFCASSEEGDRVGTEAFFGQGTRLTVV.

This clone was seen only a few times. The J gene is TRBJ2-7, the V gene TRBV12-3 or TRBV12-4, with 8 bases fitting TRBD2. The trim removed 3 bases at V and 7 bases at J, leaving 2 bases unmatched. CDR3 size: 12 residues. For the CDR3, the DNA is TGTGCCAGCAGTTTTACTAGCGGAGAGCAGTACTTC. Translating gives CASSFTSGEQYF.

The J gene is TRBJ1-5, the V gene TRBV9; D gene unclear. The CDR3 totals 14 residues. Germline CDR1 and CDR2: SGDLS and YYNGEE. Between the trimmed V and J ends, which lost 4 bases and 0 bases, there was a span of 8 bases. Here the CDR3 DNA reads TGTGCCAGCAGCAAAAGCTCTAGCAATCAGCCCCAGCATTTT. It yields the protein CASSKSSSNQPQHF.

The chain carries TRBV28 and TRBJ2-5; TRBD2 might be the D (6 bases). CDR1 is MDHEN, CDR2 SYDVKM, per germline. The CDR3 length is 12 residues. With 3 bases removed from V and 13 bases from J, the gap between germline ends came to 15 bases. This CDR3 reads CASSFNFGTGYF. The CDR3 region has the DNA TGTGCCAGCAGTTTTAACTTCGGGACTGGGTACTTC.

To note about this clone: This sample includes further DNA sequences coding for the same CDR3. The V gene is TRBV5-1, the J gene TRBJ2-7, with D possibly being TRBD1 (6 bases). CDR3 length: 14 amino acids. Germline CDR1 reads SGHRS; CDR2 reads YFSETQ. Trimming stripped 2 bases from V and 3 bases from J, with 12 bases between. As DNA, the CDR3 is TGCGCCAGCAGCTTACAGGGAGCAGGCTACGAGCAGTACTTC. Its protein is CASSLQGAGYEQYF.

V and J are TRBV28 and TRBJ1-4, with TRBD1 identical over 7 bases. The CDR3 length is 15 residues. V was clipped by 4 bases and J by 0 bases; unmatched bases: 2. In germline, CDR1 is MDHEN, CDR2 SYDVKM. The CDR3 is CASSSQGPTNEKLFF. CDR3 DNA: TGTGCCAGCAGTTCACAGGGGCCAACTAATGAAAAACTGTTTTTT.

Notes on this clone: The sample carries other DNA sequences with the same CDR3. V usage is TRBV2 and J usage is TRBJ1-2; D possibly corresponds to TRBD1 (5 bases). V gave up 3 bases and J gave up 4 bases, with 6 bases separating them. The CDR3 length is 12 residues. The germline V gene encodes CDR1 SNHLY and CDR2 FYNNEI. In DNA, the CDR3 is TGTGCCAGCAGTGAGCAGGGCTATGGCTACACCTTC. Encoded protein: CASSEQGYGYTF.